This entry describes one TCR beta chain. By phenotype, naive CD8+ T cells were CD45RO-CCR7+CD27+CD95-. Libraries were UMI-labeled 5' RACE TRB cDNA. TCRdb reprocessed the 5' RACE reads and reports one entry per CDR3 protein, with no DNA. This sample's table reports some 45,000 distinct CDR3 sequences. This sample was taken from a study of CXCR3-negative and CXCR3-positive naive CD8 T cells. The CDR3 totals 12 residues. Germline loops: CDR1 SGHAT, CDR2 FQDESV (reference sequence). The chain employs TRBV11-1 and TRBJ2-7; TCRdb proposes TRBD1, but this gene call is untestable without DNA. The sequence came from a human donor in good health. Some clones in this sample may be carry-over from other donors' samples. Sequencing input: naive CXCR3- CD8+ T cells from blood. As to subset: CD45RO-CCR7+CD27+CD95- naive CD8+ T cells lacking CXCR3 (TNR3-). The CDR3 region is CASSMDRAEQYF.